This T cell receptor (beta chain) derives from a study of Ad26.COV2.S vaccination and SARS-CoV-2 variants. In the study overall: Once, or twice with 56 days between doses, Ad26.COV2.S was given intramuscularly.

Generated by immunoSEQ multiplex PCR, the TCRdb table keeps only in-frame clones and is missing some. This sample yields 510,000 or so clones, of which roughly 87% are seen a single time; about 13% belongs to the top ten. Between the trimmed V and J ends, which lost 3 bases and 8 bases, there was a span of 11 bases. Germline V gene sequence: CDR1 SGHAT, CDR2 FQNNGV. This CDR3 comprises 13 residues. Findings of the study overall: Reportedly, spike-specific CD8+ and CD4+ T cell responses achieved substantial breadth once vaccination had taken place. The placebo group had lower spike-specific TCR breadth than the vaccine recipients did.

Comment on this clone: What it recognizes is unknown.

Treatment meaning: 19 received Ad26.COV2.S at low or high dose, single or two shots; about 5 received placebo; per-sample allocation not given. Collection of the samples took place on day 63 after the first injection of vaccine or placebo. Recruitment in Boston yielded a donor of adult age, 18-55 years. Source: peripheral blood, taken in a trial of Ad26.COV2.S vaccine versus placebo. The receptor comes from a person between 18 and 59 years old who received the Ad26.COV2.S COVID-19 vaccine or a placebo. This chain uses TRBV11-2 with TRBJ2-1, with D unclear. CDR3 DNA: TGTGCCAGCAGCTTTTCGGAACGGTATGAGCAGTTCTTC. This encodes CASSFSERYEQFF.